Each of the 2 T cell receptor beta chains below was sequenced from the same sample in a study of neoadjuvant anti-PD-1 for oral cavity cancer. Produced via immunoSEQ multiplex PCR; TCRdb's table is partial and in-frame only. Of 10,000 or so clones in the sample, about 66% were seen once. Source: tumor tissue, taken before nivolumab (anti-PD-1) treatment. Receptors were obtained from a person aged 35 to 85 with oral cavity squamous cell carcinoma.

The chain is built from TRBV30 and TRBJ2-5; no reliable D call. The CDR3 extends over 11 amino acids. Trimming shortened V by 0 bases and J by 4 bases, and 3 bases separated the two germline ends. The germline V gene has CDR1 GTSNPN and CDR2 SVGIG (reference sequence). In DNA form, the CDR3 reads TGTGCCTGGAGTGTAGGAGAGACCCAGTACTTC. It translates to CAWSVGETQYF. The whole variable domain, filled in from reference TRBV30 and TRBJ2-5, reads SQTIHQWPATLVQPVGSPLSLECTVEGTSNPNLYWYRQAAGRGLQLLFYSVGIGQISSEVPQNLSASRPQDRQFILSSKKLLLSDSGFYLCAWSVGETQYFGPGTRLLVL.

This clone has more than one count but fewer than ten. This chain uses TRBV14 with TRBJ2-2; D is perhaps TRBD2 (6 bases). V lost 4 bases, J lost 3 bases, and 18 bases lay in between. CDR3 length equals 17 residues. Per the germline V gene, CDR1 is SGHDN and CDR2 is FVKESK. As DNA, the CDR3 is TGTGCCAGCAGCCGGAGAGTGCTAGCGACTTACACCGGGGAGCTGTTTTTT. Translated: CASSRRVLATYTGELFF.